These T cell receptor beta chains were read from a single sample in a study of OX40 agonist ivuxolimab in advanced cancers. TCRdb's copy holds only in-frame clones and misses some; the assay was immunoSEQ multiplex PCR. The repertoire has some 64,000 clones, roughly 86% of them found once; the top ten carry approximately 2.5%. The sample was CD4+ or CD8+ T cells sorted from blood, taken in a trial of the OX40 agonist ivuxolimab. These receptors all come from an adult with an advanced solid tumor such as melanoma, head and neck, liver or kidney cancer. CDR3s include the opening cysteine and the closing phenylalanine or tryptophan. Fields, in order: CDR3 DNA, CDR3 protein, V gene, clone size, J gene, D gene. A D gene is named only where the DNA matches it firmly. A clone size is listed for some rows: how often the clone was seen (once, few, many), or a class if it is expanded.

TGTGCCAGCAGCTTATCCCTTGGACTAGCGGCCAACACCGGGGAGCTGTTTTTT,CASSLSLGLAANTGELFF,TRBV7-9,-,TRBJ2-2,TRBD2
TGTGCCAGCAGCTTAGGGGGCTTGGCAGATACGCAGTATTTT,CASSLGGLADTQYF,TRBV7-3,-,TRBJ2-3,-
TGTGCCAGCAGCTCCGACAGTTTTTTAGCCAAAAACATTCAGTACTTC,CASSSDSFLAKNIQYF,TRBV5-6,-,TRBJ2-4,-
TGTGCCATCAGTGAACAGGCGGGGAGCTCCTACGAGCAGTACTTC,CAISEQAGSSYEQYF,TRBV10-3,-,TRBJ2-7,-
TGTGCCACCAGCAGAGGACAGGGGGCCGCTGGCTACACCTTC,CATSRGQGAAGYTF,TRBV15,-,TRBJ1-2,TRBD1
TGTGCCAGCAGCTTGGGACCCTACAATGAGCAGTTCTTC,CASSLGPYNEQFF,TRBV5-5,many,TRBJ2-1,-
TGTGCCAGCAGGGTAATAGCGGGGACATACGAGCAGTACTTC,CASRVIAGTYEQYF,TRBV6-5,-,TRBJ2-7,TRBD2
TGTGCCAGCAGCTCGTTGACTAGCGGGTTCTACGAGCAGTACTTC,CASSSLTSGFYEQYF,TRBV11-2,-,TRBJ2-7,TRBD2
TGTGCCAGCAGTTCGCTACGACAGGGTATCAACTATGGCTACACCTTC,CASSSLRQGINYGYTF,TRBV27,few,TRBJ1-2,TRBD1
TGTGCCAGCAGGAGGGGGTCCTACGAGCAGTACTTC,CASRRGSYEQYF,TRBV6-6,-,TRBJ2-7,-
TGTGCCAGCAGCTCCCGGACCGGTGGAAACACCATATATTTT,CASSSRTGGNTIYF,TRBV13,-,TRBJ1-3,-
TGTGCCAGCAGCCTAGGAGGGCGCGGAGACACTGAAGCTTTCTTT,CASSLGGRGDTEAFF,TRBV11-3,-,TRBJ1-1,-
TGTGCCAGCAGGGACATGGATACGCAGTATTTT,CASRDMDTQYF,TRBV6-1,-,TRBJ2-3,-
TGCGCCAGCAGTGAGGTGGAAGTCGGCTACACCTTC,CASSEVEVGYTF,TRBV10-2,-,TRBJ1-2,-
TGCGCCAGCAGCTTGACCATAAACAATGAGCAGTTCTTC,CASSLTINNEQFF,TRBV5-1,-,TRBJ2-1,-
TGCGCCAGCAGCCAAGATCGTATCGCCCAGGGGGGGCGGGACGGGGAGCTGTTTTTT,CASSQDRIAQGGRDGELFF,TRBV4-1,-,TRBJ2-2,-
TGTGCCAGCAGTGAAGAAATCGCCGGGACGGGTGGGTCTGGGGCCAACGTCCTGACTTTC,CASSEEIAGTGGSGANVLTF,TRBV6-1,once,TRBJ2-6,-
TGTGCCAGCTCACCATCCGATGGGTATGGCTACACCTTC,CASSPSDGYGYTF,TRBV18,-,TRBJ1-2,-
TGTGCCAGCTCACCCTCCGCGGACAGGGTCGGCGAGCAGTACTTC,CASSPSADRVGEQYF,TRBV18,-,TRBJ2-7,TRBD1
TGTGCCAGTAGTAGGGGACTATCAAACTACAATGAGCAGTTCTTC,CASSRGLSNYNEQFF,TRBV19,once,TRBJ2-1,TRBD2
TGTGCCAGCAGCTTAGGGACCGACTATGGCTACACCTTC,CASSLGTDYGYTF,TRBV11-2,-,TRBJ1-2,-
TGTGCCAGCAGTCCCTCGGACAGGGTTGGCGAGCAGTACTTC,CASSPSDRVGEQYF,TRBV25-1,-,TRBJ2-7,TRBD1
TGTGCCAGCAGCGACCACTACGAGCAGTACTTC,CASSDHYEQYF,TRBV7-2,few,TRBJ2-7,-
TGTGCCAGCAGTGGGGGAAACCAAGAGACCCAGTACTTC,CASSGGNQETQYF,TRBV2,once,TRBJ2-5,-
TGTGCCAGCAGCTTGACCCTAGGGGGAAACTATGGCTACACCTTC,CASSLTLGGNYGYTF,TRBV5-4,-,TRBJ1-2,-
TGCGCCATCGGGGGGCAGGGAAATTGCAATCAGCCCCAGCATTTT,CAIGGQGNCNQPQHF,TRBV23-1,-,TRBJ1-5,-
TGTGCCAGCAGCTTAGTGGAGACCCAGTACTTC,CASSLVETQYF,TRBV11-2,few,TRBJ2-5,-